This TCR beta chain was captured by sequencing in a study of CXCR3-negative and CXCR3-positive naive CD8 T cells. General observations from the study: Hydrophobicity of TRB CDR3s was greater in CXCR3-positive naive cells than in CXCR3-negative naive cells.

CDR3 length: 12 amino acids. Germline V gene lookup returns CDR1 SQVTM and CDR2 ANQGSEA. About this clonotype: The antigen remains unidentified.

Via 5' RACE with UMI labels, TRB cDNA libraries were prepared. Reprocessing the 5' RACE reads, TCRdb reports a single entry for every CDR3 protein and omits DNA. The table for this sample gives some 100,000 distinct CDR3 sequences. The chain recombines TRBV29-1 with TRBJ2-7; TCRdb's D call, TRBD1, is unchecked because there is no DNA. The sequenced sample was naive CXCR3+ CD8+ T cells from blood. The subset here: CD45RO-CCR7+CD27+CD95- naive CD8+ T cells expressing CXCR3 (TNR3+). This receptor was taken from a human donor in good health. Some clones in this sample may be carry-over from other donors' samples. CDR3 sequence: CSVRATGYEQYF.